This entry lists 13 T cell receptor beta chains sequenced from one sample in a study of blood T cell repertoires in COVID-19. Sequencing used immunoSEQ multiplex PCR; TCRdb keeps in-frame clones, though not all of them. The data show roughly 400,000 clones, more than 70% seen once. Sequencing input: PBMCs or T cells enriched from blood (not recorded which). These receptors were obtained from a woman younger than 35 who had been exposed to COVID-19.

The genes are TRBV6-5 and TRBJ2-7; 9 bases are shared with TRBD1. The V segment lost 5 bases and the J segment 1 base; nucleotides outside the gene matches: 6. There are 15 residues in the CDR3. CDR1 is MNHEY and CDR2 is SVGAGI in the germline V gene. The CDR3 loop reads CASSRDRARSYEQYF. The CDR3 region has the DNA TGTGCCAGCAGTCGGGACAGGGCCCGATCCTACGAGCAGTACTTC.

The table lists this clone with a few counts. The V call is TRBV7-9, the J call TRBJ2-2; TRBD1 matches 7 bases. CDR1 is SEHNR and CDR2 is FQNEAQ in the germline V gene (reference sequence). V lost 5 bases and J lost 4; bases outside the gene matches: 7. The CDR3 consists of 15 residues. In DNA form, the CDR3 reads TGTGCCAGCAGCCCCCAGGGGGTAGGCACCGGGGAGCTGTTTTTT. It yields the protein CASSPQGVGTGELFF.

This clone appeared once. Written as DNA, the CDR3 is TGTGCCAGCAGCTTAGGTGGCAGGGCCTACGAGCAGTACTTC. It is translated as CASSLGGRAYEQYF. The rearrangement joins TRBV11-3 to TRBJ2-7; TRBD1 is a possible D gene (5 bases). Germline V gives CDR1 SGHNT, CDR2 YENEEA. This CDR3 is 14 amino acids long. Trimming took off 1 base at V and 2 bases at J, with 9 bases between the two ends.

V gene TRBV7-2 combines with J gene TRBJ2-5; D possibly corresponds to TRBD2 (5 bases). This CDR3 is built from 14 residues. V was pared by 4 bases and J by 6 bases, with 15 bases between. CDR1 SGHTA and CDR2 FQGNSA come from the germline V gene. CDR3 residues: CASSSAPGEQTQYF. In DNA, the CDR3 is TGTGCCAGCAGCTCCGCCCCCGGGGAGCAGACCCAGTACTTC.

The chain recombines TRBV20-1 with TRBJ2-7; 7 nucleotides line up with TRBD2. Germline values: CDR1 DFQATT, CDR2 SNEGSKA (reference sequence). V lost 7 bases and J lost 4; bases outside the gene matches: 4. This CDR3 contains 11 residues. CDR3 in amino acids: CSGERGYEQYF. For the CDR3, the DNA is TGCAGTGGGGAGCGGGGATACGAGCAGTACTTC.

This chain uses TRBV14 with TRBJ2-3; 9 bases match TRBD2. The CDR3 runs 14 residues. Germline trimming cut 4 bases from V and 6 bases from J; bases unmatched to any gene: 5. The germline V gene has CDR1 SGHDN and CDR2 FVKESK. CDR3 loop: CASSLAGGMDTQYF. DNA of the CDR3: TGTGCCAGCAGCCTTGCGGGAGGGATGGATACGCAGTATTTT.

The CDR3 nucleotides are TGTGCCAGTAGTTTCCGGGACAGAAATTCACCCCTCCACTTT. Translating it yields CASSFRDRNSPLHF. This chain joins TRBV19 and TRBJ1-6, with 7 bases that match TRBD1. Germline assignment: CDR1 LNHDA and CDR2 SQIVND (reference sequence). The CDR3 loop spans 14 amino acids. With V trimmed by 5 bases and J by 7 bases, 5 bases remained unmatched. Based on the CDR3 plus reference TRBV19 and TRBJ1-6, the full variable domain is DGGITQSPKYLFRKEGQNVTLSCEQNLNHDAMYWYRQDPGQGLRLIYYSQIVNDFQKGDIAEGYSVSREKKESFPLTVTSAQKNPTAFYLCASSFRDRNSPLHFGNGTRLTVT.

The chain carries TRBV19 and TRBJ2-5, with D perhaps matching TRBD2 (5 bases). Trimming shortened V by 3 bases and J by 5 bases, and 10 bases separated the two germline ends. The CDR3 contains 13 residues. Germline lookup yields CDR1 LNHDA and CDR2 SQIVND (reference sequence). The CDR3 loop reads CASSIGWRETQYF. DNA for the CDR3: TGTGCCAGTAGTATTGGCTGGAGGGAGACCCAGTACTTC.

The V and J genes are TRBV5-1 and TRBJ1-2; D unresolved. CDR3 length equals 14 residues. Trimming took off 4 bases at V and 2 bases at J, with 12 bases between the two ends. Germline V gene sequence: CDR1 SGHRS, CDR2 YFSETQ. The CDR3 bases are TGCGCCAGCAGCCGCGACGGAGGGAACTATGGCTACACCTTC. This sequence encodes CASSRDGGNYGYTF.

This chain uses TRBV4-1 with TRBJ2-7, with 10 bases fitting TRBD2. In germline, CDR1 is MGHRA, CDR2 YSYEKL. This CDR3 spans 19 amino acids. The J segment lost 0 bases and the V segment lost 4 bases, leaving 15 bases of the junction unmatched. In nucleotides, the CDR3 is TGCGCCAGCAGCCGAAAGGGGCTAGCGGGAGAGGGGTTCTCCTACGAGCAGTACTTC. Residues: CASSRKGLAGEGFSYEQYF.

The chain joins TRBV7-8 to TRBJ2-5; 8 positions agree with TRBD1. The CDR3 contains 16 residues. Germline CDR1 is SGHVS and CDR2 is FQNEAQ. V dropped 1 base and J dropped 2; count of bases not matched to a gene: 6. This chain's CDR3 is CASSLGDRGRQETQYF. Here the CDR3 DNA reads TGTGCCAGCAGCTTAGGTGACAGGGGTCGTCAAGAGACCCAGTACTTC.

The chain is built from TRBV7-9 and TRBJ2-3; tentative D call: TRBD2 (7 bases). The germline V and J ends were trimmed by 3 bases and 7 bases, with 11 bases remaining between them. This CDR3 region has 13 residues. The V gene's germline CDR1 is SEHNR and CDR2 FQNEAQ (reference sequence). The CDR3 loop reads CASSFPGGHTQYF. In nucleotides, the CDR3 is TGTGCCAGCAGCTTTCCCGGGGGGCATACGCAGTATTTT.

This clone was seen a single time. The chain links TRBV21-1 to TRBJ1-2; the table calls TRBD1, which could not be checked here. TRBV21-1 is a recognized pseudogene. The CDR3 is 15 residues long. CDR3 amino acids: CASSKGDRVSWGYTF. The CDR3 bases are TGTGCCAGCAGCAAAGGGGACAGGGTCTCTTGGGGCTACACCTTC.